These T cell receptor beta chains were read from a single sample in a study of blood T cell repertoires in COVID-19. Sequencing used immunoSEQ multiplex PCR; TCRdb keeps in-frame clones, though not all of them. Among around 140,000 clones, about 89% were seen once, and the ten largest hold about 17%. The specimen was peripheral blood. The receptors here all came from a man over 45 with active or convalescent COVID-19. Each CDR3 is given with its conserved first and last residue. The D gene is left open where the match is weak. Size is stated for part of the rows, as once, few or many counts, or as a class when the clone is expanded.

V gene: TRBV5-1; D gene: TRBD1; J gene: TRBJ2-7; clone size: .; CDR3 DNA: TGCGCCAGCAGCTTCGTTACAGGGGAAACCTACGAGCAGTACTTC; CDR3 protein: CASSFVTGETYEQYF
V gene: TRBV27; D gene: .; J gene: TRBJ1-5; clone size: .; CDR3 DNA: TGTGCCAGCAGTTTATCGGTGGGGGGGGGCAATCAGCCCCAGCATTTT; CDR3 protein: CASSLSVGGGNQPQHF
V gene: TRBV3-1/TRBV3-2; D gene: .; J gene: TRBJ1-6; clone size: .; CDR3 DNA: TGTGCCAGCAGCCAGACTGCGGGGAATTCACCCCTCCACTTT; CDR3 protein: CASSQTAGNSPLHF
V gene: TRBV12-5; D gene: TRBD1; J gene: TRBJ1-5; clone size: .; CDR3 DNA: TGTGCTAGTGGTCCGGGACAGGGAATCTGGCAGCCCCAGCATTTT; CDR3 protein: CASGPGQGIWQPQHF
V gene: TRBV19; D gene: TRBD1; J gene: TRBJ2-7; clone size: .; CDR3 DNA: TGTGCCAGTAGTATCCCGGGACAGGGGATGTACGAGCAGTACTTC; CDR3 protein: CASSIPGQGMYEQYF
V gene: TRBV24-1; D gene: TRBD1; J gene: TRBJ1-5; clone size: .; CDR3 DNA: TGTGCCACCAGTGAAGGACAGGGGAATCAGCCCCAGCATTTT; CDR3 protein: CATSEGQGNQPQHF
V gene: TRBV19; D gene: .; J gene: TRBJ1-5; clone size: .; CDR3 DNA: TGTGCCAGTAGTATAGCCGGTCAGCCCCAGCATTTT; CDR3 protein: CASSIAGQPQHF
V gene: TRBV10-3; D gene: TRBD1; J gene: TRBJ2-2; clone size: .; CDR3 DNA: TGTGCCATCAGTGAGTCAGGGACAGGGGGCGACACCGGGGAGCTGTTTTTT; CDR3 protein: CAISESGTGGDTGELFF
V gene: TRBV7-9; D gene: .; J gene: TRBJ2-1; clone size: .; CDR3 DNA: TGTGCCAGCAGCTTAAACGGGGTTACCTACAATGAGCAGTTCTTC; CDR3 protein: CASSLNGVTYNEQFF
V gene: TRBV19; D gene: TRBD1; J gene: TRBJ2-2; clone size: .; CDR3 DNA: TGTGCCAGTAGTAAAACAGGGGGACTCTCCGGGGAGCTGTTTTTT; CDR3 protein: CASSKTGGLSGELFF
V gene: TRBV19; D gene: TRBD1; J gene: TRBJ2-3; clone size: .; CDR3 DNA: TGTGCCAGTGGGGGACAGGGGACAGATACGCAGTATTTT; CDR3 protein: CASGGQGTDTQYF
V gene: TRBV2; D gene: TRBD1; J gene: TRBJ2-1; clone size: few; CDR3 DNA: TGTGCCAGCGGTTACAGGGGAAGGTCCTACAATGAGCAGTTCTTC; CDR3 protein: CASGYRGRSYNEQFF
V gene: TRBV10-2; D gene: TRBD2; J gene: TRBJ2-7; clone size: .; CDR3 DNA: TGCGCCAGCAGTGAAACCCCGGGGGGTACCTACGAGCAGTACTTC; CDR3 protein: CASSETPGGTYEQYF
V gene: TRBV10-1; D gene: .; J gene: TRBJ2-1; clone size: .; CDR3 DNA: TGCGCCAGCAGTGAGTCTGGGGACATTTCGTACAATGAGCAGTTCTTC; CDR3 protein: CASSESGDISYNEQFF
V gene: TRBV7-2; D gene: TRBD2; J gene: TRBJ2-7; clone size: .; CDR3 DNA: TGTGCCAGCAGCGCAGAGAGCGGGGGGGACTACGAGCAGTACTTC; CDR3 protein: CASSAESGGDYEQYF
V gene: TRBV9; D gene: TRBD2; J gene: TRBJ2-2; clone size: .; CDR3 DNA: TGTGCCAGCACCCCCCCGGGGGGTATCGGGGAGCTGTTTTTT; CDR3 protein: CASTPPGGIGELFF
V gene: TRBV6-5; D gene: .; J gene: TRBJ1-4; clone size: .; CDR3 DNA: TGTGCCAGCAGTTCGACAGTTACTAATGAAAAACTGTTTTTT; CDR3 protein: CASSSTVTNEKLFF
V gene: TRBV15; D gene: TRBD1; J gene: TRBJ2-7; clone size: .; CDR3 DNA: TGTGCCACCAGCAGAGGGGGGACAGCCTCCTACGAGCAGTACTTC; CDR3 protein: CATSRGGTASYEQYF
V gene: TRBV12-3/TRBV12-4; D gene: .; J gene: TRBJ1-3; clone size: .; CDR3 DNA: TGTGCCAGCAGTTTAGTCTTTGGAAACACCATATATTTT; CDR3 protein: CASSLVFGNTIYF
V gene: TRBV6-2/TRBV6-3; D gene: .; J gene: TRBJ1-1; clone size: few; CDR3 DNA: TGTGCCAGCAGTTTACCGGGGGGGGCAGCTTTCTTT; CDR3 protein: CASSLPGGAAFF
V gene: TRBV30; D gene: .; J gene: TRBJ1-1; clone size: .; CDR3 DNA: TGTGCCTGGAGTTCCTTAGTGAACACTGAAGCTTTCTTT; CDR3 protein: CAWSSLVNTEAFF
V gene: TRBV11-2; D gene: .; J gene: TRBJ1-4; clone size: once; CDR3 DNA: TGTGCCAGCAGTTCGCGCGGGGGTTTGAGCGAAAAACTGTTTTTT; CDR3 protein: CASSSRGGLSEKLFF
V gene: TRBV5-1; D gene: .; J gene: TRBJ2-3; clone size: .; CDR3 DNA: TGCGCCAGCAGTTTGTCGAGGGGGAGCACAGATACGCAGTATTTT; CDR3 protein: CASSLSRGSTDTQYF
V gene: TRBV5-1; D gene: .; J gene: TRBJ2-7; clone size: .; CDR3 DNA: TGCGCCAGCAGTCCTTTGGTGGGAGAGTACGAGCAGTACTTC; CDR3 protein: CASSPLVGEYEQYF
V gene: TRBV9; D gene: .; J gene: TRBJ2-7; clone size: .; CDR3 DNA: TGTGCCAGCAGTACCGGGACTGGTCGATACGAGCAGTACTTC; CDR3 protein: CASSTGTGRYEQYF
V gene: TRBV7-2; D gene: .; J gene: TRBJ1-1; clone size: .; CDR3 DNA: TGTGCCAGCAGCTTAAGGCAGGGAACTGAAGCTTTCTTT; CDR3 protein: CASSLRQGTEAFF
V gene: TRBV6-4; D gene: .; J gene: TRBJ2-7; clone size: .; CDR3 DNA: TGTGCCAGCTTCCCTGTCGAGCAGTACTTC; CDR3 protein: CASFPVEQYF